These 10 T cell receptor beta chains were sequenced from one sample in a study of cytomegalovirus exposure and HLA in healthy donors. PCR was performed using 60 Vbeta and 13 Jbeta primers. Assay: immunoSEQ multiplex PCR; the TCRdb copy retains only in-frame clones and omits some. This repertoire includes approximately 200,000 clones. Specimen: PBMCs. These TCRs come from a boy between 10 and 17 years old in good health and CMV-seronegative.

The V gene is TRBV7-9, the J gene TRBJ1-2; D is perhaps TRBD1 (6 bases). CDR3 length: 18 residues. Trimming took 1 base from V and 0 from J, leaving 18 bases between them. Germline CDR1 reads SEHNR; CDR2 reads FQNEAQ (reference sequence). Here the CDR3 DNA reads TGTGCCAGCAGCTTAGAAGGAAGGGGGTTGGAAGCTAACTATGGCTACACCTTC. It specifies CASSLEGRGLEANYGYTF. The full variable domain, its missing parts supplied by reference TRBV7-9 and TRBJ1-2, is DTGVSQNPRHKITKRGQNVTFRCDPISEHNRLYWYRQTLGQGPEFLTYFQNEAQLEKSRLLSDRFSAERPKGSFSTLEIQRTEQGDSAMYLCASSLEGRGLEANYGYTFGSGTRLTVV.

As concerns this clone: An end of the junction does not agree with germline; a read error may underlie this. V gene TRBV7-7 combines with J gene TRBJ2-1; 15 positions agree with TRBD2. Germline lookup yields CDR1 SSHAT and CDR2 FNYEAQ (reference sequence). This CDR3 region has 18 residues. The CDR3 sequence is CASSPGLAGGESYNEQFF. The CDR3 nucleotides are TGTGCTAGCAGCCCCGGACTAGCGGGGGGGGAGTCCTACAATGAGCAGTTCTTC.

This chain uses TRBV2 with TRBJ1-5, with 7 bases lining up with TRBD1. V trimming: 7 bases; J trimming: 5 bases; junction bases outside the gene matches: 2. Germline V lookup: CDR1 SNHLY, CDR2 FYNNEI. The CDR3 has 12 amino acids. The CDR3 DNA reads as TGTGCCAGCACCAGGGGGGATCAGCCCCAGCATTTT. Translating gives CASTRGDQPQHF.

The rearrangement uses TRBV7-6 and TRBJ1-4; D unclear. The germline V and J ends were trimmed by 1 base and 1 base, with 25 bases remaining between them. The CDR3 has 21 amino acids. The germline V gene has CDR1 SGHVS and CDR2 FNYEAQ. CDR3 protein: CASSLGLGSNSQTGTNEKLFF. The CDR3 coding sequence is TGTGCCAGCAGCTTAGGATTGGGTTCGAATTCCCAGACTGGAACTAATGAAAAACTGTTTTTT.

This chain connects TRBV7-9 to TRBJ1-1; D is undetermined. This CDR3 is built from 12 residues. Trimming pared 1 base from V and 6 bases from J, leaving 6 bases between. CDR1 and CDR2 from the germline V gene are SEHNR and FQNEAQ (reference sequence). The CDR3: CASSLDESEAFF. CDR3 coding DNA: TGTGCCAGCAGCTTAGACGAGTCTGAAGCTTTCTTT.

The chain combines TRBV7-8 with TRBJ1-1; no firm D call. CDR3 size: 12 residues. V lost 5 bases, J lost 7 bases, and 11 bases lay in between. Germline V CDR1 and CDR2: SGHVS, FQNEAQ. The CDR3: CASSPRVGEAFF. As DNA, the CDR3 is TGTGCCAGCAGCCCCCGGGTAGGTGAAGCTTTCTTT.

V is TRBV4-2 and J is TRBJ2-6; D gene uncertain. The CDR3 loop spans 15 amino acids. V dropped 3 bases and J dropped 0 bases, with 6 bases sitting between them. Germline V lookup: CDR1 LGHNA, CDR2 YNFKEQ. The DNA for the CDR3 is TGTGCCAGCAGCCAGGAGATCTCTGGGGCCAACGTCCTGACTTTC. Amino acid sequence: CASSQEISGANVLTF.

V usage is TRBV4-3 and J usage is TRBJ2-5, with D perhaps TRBD1 (6 bases). Germline V lookup: CDR1 LGHNA, CDR2 YSLEER. V was clipped by 3 bases and J by 4 bases, with 18 bases between them. The length of the CDR3 is 16 residues. CDR3 sequence reads: CASSQSTGHSSETQYF. CDR3 DNA: TGCGCCAGCAGCCAGAGTACGGGACATTCATCAGAGACCCAGTACTTC.

The rearrangement joins TRBV6-5 to TRBJ1-2; D is unclear. This CDR3 has 16 amino acids. The germline CDR1 and CDR2 sequences are MNHEY and SVGAGI. V was cut by 2 bases and J by 1 base, with 14 bases left in between. The CDR3 nucleotides are TGTGCCAGCAGTTACCGATCCTCCGGACTTAACTATGGCTACACCTTC. Translating it yields CASSYRSSGLNYGYTF.

The rearrangement joins TRBV4-1 to TRBJ2-7, with D tentatively TRBD1 (5 bases). Trimming shortened V by 1 base and J by 2 bases, and 12 bases separated the two germline ends. CDR1 and CDR2 from the germline V gene are MGHRA and YSYEKL. This CDR3 has 15 residues. The CDR3 coding sequence is TGCGCCAGCAGCCAAGTTAGGGGCTGGGCCTACGAGCAGTACTTC. This translates into CASSQVRGWAYEQYF.